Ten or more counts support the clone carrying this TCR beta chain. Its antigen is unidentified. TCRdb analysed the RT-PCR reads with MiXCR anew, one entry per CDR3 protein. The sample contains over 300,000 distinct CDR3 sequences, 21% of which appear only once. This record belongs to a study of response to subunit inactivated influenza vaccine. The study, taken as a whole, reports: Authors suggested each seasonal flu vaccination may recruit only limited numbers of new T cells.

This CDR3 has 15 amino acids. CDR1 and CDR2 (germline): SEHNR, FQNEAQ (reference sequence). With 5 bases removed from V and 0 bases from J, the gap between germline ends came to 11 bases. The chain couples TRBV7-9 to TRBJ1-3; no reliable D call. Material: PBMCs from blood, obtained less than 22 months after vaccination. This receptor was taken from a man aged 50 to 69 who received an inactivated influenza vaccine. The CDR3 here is CASSDVGSSGNTIYF. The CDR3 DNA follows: TGTGCCAGCAGCGACGTTGGTTCCTCTGGAAACACCATATATTTT.